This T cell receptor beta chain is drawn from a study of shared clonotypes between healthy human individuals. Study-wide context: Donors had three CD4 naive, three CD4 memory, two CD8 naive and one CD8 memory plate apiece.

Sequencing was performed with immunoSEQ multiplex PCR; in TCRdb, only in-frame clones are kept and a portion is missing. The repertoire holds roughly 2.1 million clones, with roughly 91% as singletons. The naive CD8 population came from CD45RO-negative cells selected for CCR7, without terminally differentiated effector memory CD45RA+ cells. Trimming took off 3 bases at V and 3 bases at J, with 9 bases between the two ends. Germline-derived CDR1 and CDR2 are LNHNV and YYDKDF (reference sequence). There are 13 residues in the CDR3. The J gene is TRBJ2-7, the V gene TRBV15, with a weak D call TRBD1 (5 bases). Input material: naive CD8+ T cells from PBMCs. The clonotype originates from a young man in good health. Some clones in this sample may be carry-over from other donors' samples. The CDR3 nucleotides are TGTGCCACCAGCAGGGGGCAAGACTACGAGCAGTACTTC. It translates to CATSRGQDYEQYF.